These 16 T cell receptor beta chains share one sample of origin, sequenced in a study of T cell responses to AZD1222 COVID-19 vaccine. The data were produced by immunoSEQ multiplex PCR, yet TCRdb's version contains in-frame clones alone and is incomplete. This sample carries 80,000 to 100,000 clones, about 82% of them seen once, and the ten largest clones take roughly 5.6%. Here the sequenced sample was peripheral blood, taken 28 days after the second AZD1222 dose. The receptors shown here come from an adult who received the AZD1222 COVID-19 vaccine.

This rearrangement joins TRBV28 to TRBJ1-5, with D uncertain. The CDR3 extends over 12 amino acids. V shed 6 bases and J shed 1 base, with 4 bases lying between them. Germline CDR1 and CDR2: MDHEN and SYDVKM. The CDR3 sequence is CASRVSNQPQHF. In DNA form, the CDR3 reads TGTGCCAGCAGAGTCAGCAATCAGCCCCAGCATTTT.

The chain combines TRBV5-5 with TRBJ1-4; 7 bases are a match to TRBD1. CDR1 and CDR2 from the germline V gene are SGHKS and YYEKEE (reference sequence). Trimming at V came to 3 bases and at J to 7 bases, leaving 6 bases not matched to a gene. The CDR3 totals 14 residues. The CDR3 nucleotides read TGTGCCAGCAGCTCCGGGACAGAAATTGAAAAACTGTTTTTT. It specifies CASSSGTEIEKLFF.

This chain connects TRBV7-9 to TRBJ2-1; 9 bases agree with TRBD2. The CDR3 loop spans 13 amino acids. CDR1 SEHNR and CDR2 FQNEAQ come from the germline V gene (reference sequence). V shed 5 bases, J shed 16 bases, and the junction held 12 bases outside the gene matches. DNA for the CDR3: TGTGCCAGCAGCCCAGTGGGCGGGAGGGGTGGATTCTTC. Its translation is CASSPVGGRGGFF.

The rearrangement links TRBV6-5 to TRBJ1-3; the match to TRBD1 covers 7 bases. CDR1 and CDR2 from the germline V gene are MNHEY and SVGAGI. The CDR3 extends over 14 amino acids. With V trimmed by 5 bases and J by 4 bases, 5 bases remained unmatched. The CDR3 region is CASSPSTGGNTIYF. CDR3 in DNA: TGTGCCAGCAGTCCCTCGACAGGGGGAAACACCATATATTTT.

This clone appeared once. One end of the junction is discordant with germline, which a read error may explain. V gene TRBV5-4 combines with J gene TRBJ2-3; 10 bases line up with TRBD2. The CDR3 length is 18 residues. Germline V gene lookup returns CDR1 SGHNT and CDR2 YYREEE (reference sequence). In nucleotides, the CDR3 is TGTGCCAGCAGTTTGGGGCTAGCGGGGGCCTCTAGCACAGATACGCAGTATTTT. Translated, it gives CASSLGLAGASSTDTQYF. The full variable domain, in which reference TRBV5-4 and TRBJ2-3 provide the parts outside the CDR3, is ETGVTQSPTHLIKTRGQQVTLRCSSQSGHNTVSWYQQALGQGPQFIFQYYREEENGRGNFPPRFSGLQFPNYSSELNVNALELDDSALYLCASSLGLAGASSTDTQYFGPGTRLTVL.

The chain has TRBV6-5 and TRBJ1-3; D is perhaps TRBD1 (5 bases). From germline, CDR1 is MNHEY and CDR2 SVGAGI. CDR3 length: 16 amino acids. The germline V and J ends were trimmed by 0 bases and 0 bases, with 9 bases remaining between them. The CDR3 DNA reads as TGTGCCAGCAGTTACTCGGGGCGTAACTCTGGAAACACCATATATTTT. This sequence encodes CASSYSGRNSGNTIYF.

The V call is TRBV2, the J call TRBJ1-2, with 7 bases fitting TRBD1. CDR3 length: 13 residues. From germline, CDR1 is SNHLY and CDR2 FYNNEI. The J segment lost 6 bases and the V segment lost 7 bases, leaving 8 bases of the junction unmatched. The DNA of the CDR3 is TGTGCCAGCATTCTAGACAGGGACAATGGCTACACCTTC. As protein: CASILDRDNGYTF.

The CDR3: CASSYGGDIQYF. The DNA of the CDR3 is TGTGCCAGCAGTTACGGAGGGGACATTCAGTACTTC. V usage is TRBV6-2 or TRBV6-3 and J usage is TRBJ2-4; tentative D call: TRBD2 (6 bases). Germline-derived CDR1 and CDR2 are MNHEY and SVGEGT. The CDR3 has 12 amino acids. Trimming took 2 bases from V and 8 from J, leaving 7 bases between them.

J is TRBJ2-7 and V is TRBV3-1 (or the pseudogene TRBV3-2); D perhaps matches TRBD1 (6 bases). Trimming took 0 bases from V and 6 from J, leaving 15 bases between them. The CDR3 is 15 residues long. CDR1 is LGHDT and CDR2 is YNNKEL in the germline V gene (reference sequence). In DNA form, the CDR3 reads TGTGCCAGCAGCCAAGAAGTCCTGACAGGACTCGAGCAGTACTTC. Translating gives CASSQEVLTGLEQYF.

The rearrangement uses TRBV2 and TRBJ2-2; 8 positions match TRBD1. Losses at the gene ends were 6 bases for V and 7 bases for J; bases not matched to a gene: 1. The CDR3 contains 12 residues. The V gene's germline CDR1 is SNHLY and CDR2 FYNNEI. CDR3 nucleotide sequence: TGTGCCAGCAGCGGGACAGGCGGGGAGCTGTTTTTT. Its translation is CASSGTGGELFF. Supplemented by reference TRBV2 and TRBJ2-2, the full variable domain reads EPEVTQTPSHQVTQMGQEVILRCVPISNHLYFYWYRQILGQKVEFLVSFYNNEISEKSEIFDDQFSVERPDGSNFTLKIRSTKLEDSAMYFCASSGTGGELFFGEGSRLTVL.

This CDR3 reads CASSLGGPSGGTQYF. DNA of the CDR3: TGTGCCAGCAGCCTTGGCGGGCCCTCCGGTGGTACGCAGTATTTT. J is TRBJ2-3 and V is TRBV11-2; TRBD2 is a possible D gene (5 bases). The V and J ends lost 5 bases and 8 bases respectively, with 20 bases between them. Germline V gene lookup returns CDR1 SGHAT and CDR2 FQNNGV. The CDR3 has 15 residues.

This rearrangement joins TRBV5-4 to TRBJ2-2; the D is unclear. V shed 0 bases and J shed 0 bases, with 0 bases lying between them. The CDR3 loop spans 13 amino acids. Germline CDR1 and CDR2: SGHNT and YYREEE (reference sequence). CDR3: CASSLANTGELFF. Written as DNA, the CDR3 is TGTGCCAGCAGCTTGGCGAACACCGGGGAGCTGTTTTTT.

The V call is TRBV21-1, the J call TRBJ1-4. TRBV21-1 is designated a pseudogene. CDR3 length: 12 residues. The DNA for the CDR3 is TGTGCGAGAAAGAGAACTAATGAAAAACTGTTTTTT. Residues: CARKRTNEKLFF.

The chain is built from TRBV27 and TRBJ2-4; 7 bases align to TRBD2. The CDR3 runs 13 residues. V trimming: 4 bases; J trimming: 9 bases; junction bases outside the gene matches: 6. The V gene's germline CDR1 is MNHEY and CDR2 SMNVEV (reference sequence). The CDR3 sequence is CASSWTSQGIQYF. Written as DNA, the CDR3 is TGTGCCAGCAGTTGGACTAGTCAGGGCATTCAGTACTTC.

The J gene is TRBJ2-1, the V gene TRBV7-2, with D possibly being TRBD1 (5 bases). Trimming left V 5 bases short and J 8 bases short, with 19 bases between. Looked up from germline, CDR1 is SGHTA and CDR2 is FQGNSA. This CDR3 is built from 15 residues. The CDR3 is CASSPPGRGWYEQFF. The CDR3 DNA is TGTGCCAGCAGCCCCCCCGGTAGGGGTTGGTATGAGCAGTTCTTC.

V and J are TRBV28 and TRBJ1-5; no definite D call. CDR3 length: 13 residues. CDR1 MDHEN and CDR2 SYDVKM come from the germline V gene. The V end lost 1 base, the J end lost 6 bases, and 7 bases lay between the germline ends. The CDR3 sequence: CASSLSPPQPQHF. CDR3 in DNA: TGTGCCAGCAGTTTATCCCCCCCTCAGCCCCAGCATTTT.